One sample yielded the 32 T cell receptor beta chains listed below, sequenced in a study of cytomegalovirus exposure and HLA in healthy donors (dated by TCRdb to 2016 to 2017). The library was prepared using the immunoSEQ multiplex PCR assay. For the multiplex PCR, a mixture combining 60 forward primers for TCR Vbeta segments and 13 reverse primers for TCR Jbeta segments was used. TCRdb retrieved this table from immuneACCESS and kept in-frame rearrangements only. Not all clones are present; in checked studies, unresolved V genes account for under half, and no reason is known for the remainder. This sample comprises about 110,000 clones, around 86% of them detected only once. Clones ranked in the top ten supply 1.5% to 2% of the sample. Sequencing used PBMCs. The receptors here all came from a man aged 40-49 years in good health and CMV-seronegative.

J is TRBJ2-7 and V is TRBV18; possible D gene TRBD2, 5 bases. Germline loops: CDR1 KGHSH, CDR2 LQKENI. Trimming took off 3 bases at V and 2 bases at J, with 5 bases between the two ends. CDR3 length: 12 residues. The CDR3 DNA follows: TGTGCCAGCTCACCGGGAGCCTACGAGCAGTACTTC. Residues: CASSPGAYEQYF. Filled out from reference TRBV18 and TRBJ2-7, the complete variable domain reads NAGVMQNPRHLVRRRGQEARLRCSPMKGHSHVYWYRQLPEEGLKFMVYLQKENIIDESGMPKERFSAEFPKEGPSILRIQQVVRGDSAAYFCASSPGAYEQYFGPGTRLTVT.

J is TRBJ1-5 and V is TRBV19; 8 nucleotides line up with TRBD1. Trimming at V came to 2 bases and at J to 3 bases, leaving 3 bases not matched to a gene. CDR3 size: 15 residues. Germline loops: CDR1 LNHDA, CDR2 SQIVND (reference sequence). CDR3 region: CASSIQGAVNQPQHF. Here the CDR3 DNA reads TGTGCCAGTAGTATACAGGGGGCTGTCAATCAGCCCCAGCATTTT. The complete variable domain, with remaining parts taken from reference TRBV19 and TRBJ1-5, reads DGGITQSPKYLFRKEGQNVTLSCEQNLNHDAMYWYRQDPGQGLRLIYYSQIVNDFQKGDIAEGYSVSREKKESFPLTVTSAQKNPTAFYLCASSIQGAVNQPQHFGDGTRLSIL.

The V and J genes are TRBV7-2 and TRBJ2-1, with 9 positions matching TRBD2. J lost 6 bases, V lost 7 bases, and 16 bases had no gene match. The V gene's germline CDR1 is SGHTA and CDR2 FQGNSA. The CDR3 extends over 17 amino acids. CDR3 nucleotide sequence: TGTGCCAGCACCGTGACGGGGGTGCGGGGGGGCGGCAATGAGCAGTTCTTC. It encodes CASTVTGVRGGGNEQFF.

This chain links TRBV4-2 with TRBJ2-7, with 10 bases aligning to TRBD2. This CDR3 contains 16 residues. V lost 4 bases and J lost 6; bases outside the gene matches: 12. Germline-derived CDR1 and CDR2 are LGHNA and YNFKEQ. The chain's CDR3 is CASSLNPGTSDAEQYF. In nucleotides, the CDR3 is TGTGCCAGCAGCCTGAACCCCGGGACTAGCGATGCCGAGCAGTACTTC.

The chain uses TRBV5-1 and TRBJ2-3, with 8 bases that match TRBD2. Germline assignment: CDR1 SGHRS and CDR2 YFSETQ. Trimming cost V 3 bases and J 0 bases; bases outside gene matches: 3. The CDR3 length is 15 residues. The CDR3 bases are TGCGCCAGCAGCTCGACTAGCGTTAGCACAGATACGCAGTATTTT. Translated, it gives CASSSTSVSTDTQYF.

The rearrangement links TRBV7-9 to TRBJ2-7, with 7 nucleotides matching TRBD2. Per the germline V gene, CDR1 is SEHNR and CDR2 is FQNEAQ (reference sequence). CDR3 length: 17 residues. V shed 5 bases and J 3 bases; nucleotides not matched to a gene: 16. For the CDR3, the DNA is TGTGCCAGCAGCCCAAAATCGAGGCAGGGAGGGAACTACGAGCAGTACTTC. Translation: CASSPKSRQGGNYEQYF.

This chain connects TRBV29-1 to TRBJ2-6; no reliable D call. Trimming removed 4 bases from V and 3 bases from J, with 10 bases in between. The CDR3 is made up of 14 amino acids. From germline, CDR1 is SQVTM and CDR2 ANQGSEA. CDR3 protein: CSVVPGFGANVLTF. The CDR3 DNA follows: TGCAGCGTTGTACCCGGGTTTGGGGCCAACGTCCTGACTTTC.

This clone was seen a few times. The chain joins TRBV19 to TRBJ2-6, with 10 bases identical to TRBD1. Trimming at V came to 5 bases and at J to 0 bases, leaving 4 bases not matched to a gene. The length of the CDR3 is 17 residues. Germline V gives CDR1 LNHDA, CDR2 SQIVND (reference sequence). CDR3 DNA sequence: TGTGCCAGTAGTGGACAGGGGGAGTTCTCTGGGGCCAACGTCCTGACTTTC. It encodes CASSGQGEFSGANVLTF.

The V and J genes are TRBV27 and TRBJ2-3; 11 bases line up with TRBD1. In germline, CDR1 is MNHEY, CDR2 SMNVEV (reference sequence). Trimming removed 3 bases from V and 5 bases from J; junction bases left unmatched: 4. The CDR3 has 15 amino acids. CDR3 in amino acids: CASSLDRGRGDTQYF. CDR3 sequence (DNA): TGTGCCAGCAGTTTGGACAGGGGGCGGGGAGATACGCAGTATTTT.

The chain combines TRBV9 with TRBJ1-5, with 9 bases matching TRBD1. The V and J ends lost 3 bases and 7 bases, in that order; junction bases with no gene match: 5. Germline CDR1 SGDLS, CDR2 YYNGEE. The CDR3 length is 14 residues. CDR3 protein: CASSAGTGSQPQHF. The CDR3 nucleotides read TGTGCCAGCAGCGCCGGGACAGGGAGCCAGCCCCAGCATTTT.

V is TRBV5-4 and J is TRBJ2-2; possibly TRBD1 for D (6 bases). The CDR3 consists of 17 residues. From germline, CDR1 is SGHNT and CDR2 YYREEE (reference sequence). V dropped 1 base and J dropped 5 bases, with 18 bases sitting between them. CDR3 region: CASSLRSGASRTGELFF. The CDR3 coding sequence is TGTGCCAGCAGCTTGCGTTCAGGGGCCTCGAGGACCGGGGAGCTGTTTTTT.

The chain uses TRBV10-1 and TRBJ2-3; 8 bases fit TRBD1. J lost 0 bases, V lost 0 bases, and 2 bases had no gene match. CDR3 length: 16 residues. Germline loops: CDR1 WNHNN, CDR2 SYGVQD (reference sequence). The DNA for the CDR3 is TGCGCCAGCAGTGAGTCTGACAGGGGAAGCACAGATACGCAGTATTTT. It yields the protein CASSESDRGSTDTQYF.

The J gene is TRBJ2-7, the V gene TRBV10-3, with TRBD1 matching over 8 bases. With V trimmed by 7 bases and J by 5 bases, 7 bases remained unmatched. Germline V gene data show CDR1 as ENHRY and CDR2 as SYGVKD. This CDR3 is built from 13 residues. The CDR3 reads CAIKSTGGDEQYF. The CDR3, as DNA: TGTGCCATCAAGAGTACAGGGGGAGACGAGCAGTACTTC.

The V and J genes are TRBV30 and TRBJ2-7; D may be TRBD2 (7 bases). Germline values: CDR1 GTSNPN, CDR2 SVGIG (reference sequence). Trimming cost V 5 bases and J 0 bases, with 14 bases left between them. This CDR3 is built from 14 residues. CDR3 protein: CAWARGGGSYEQYF. Here the CDR3 DNA reads TGTGCCTGGGCGAGGGGAGGGGGCTCCTACGAGCAGTACTTC.

This chain connects TRBV4-3 to TRBJ1-2; D unresolved. CDR1 is LGHNA and CDR2 is YSLEER in the germline V gene. The CDR3 contains 15 residues. Trimming shortened V by 1 base and J by 7 bases, and 16 bases separated the two germline ends. The CDR3 DNA is TGCGCCAGCAGCCAAGGGAGGACGGATCTGGGTGGCTACACCTTC. As protein: CASSQGRTDLGGYTF.

This chain links TRBV7-8 with TRBJ2-2; 9 bases map to TRBD2. Per germline, CDR1 SGHVS and CDR2 FQNEAQ. V shed 6 bases, J shed 4 bases, and the junction held 0 bases outside the gene matches. This CDR3 has 13 residues. The CDR3 nucleotides read TGTGCCAGCAGACTAGCGGGCACCGGGGAGCTGTTTTTT. Translation: CASRLAGTGELFF.

This clone was counted a few times. The chain combines TRBV5-1 with TRBJ1-1; D is possibly TRBD1 (6 bases). Trimming left V 8 bases short and J 0 bases short, with 11 bases between. The CDR3 sequence is 13 residues long. Germline CDR1 SGHRS, CDR2 YFSETQ. The CDR3 reads CASSGHLNTEAFF. CDR3 nucleotide sequence: TGCGCCAGTTCGGGACATTTGAACACTGAAGCTTTCTTT.

The genes are TRBV25-1 and TRBJ2-3; the D gene is possibly TRBD1 (5 bases). Trimming shortened V by 8 bases and J by 0 bases, and 12 bases separated the two germline ends. Per the germline V gene, CDR1 is MGHDK and CDR2 is SYGVNS. The CDR3 has 14 amino acids. The CDR3: CASQGGVSTDTQYF. DNA of the CDR3: TGTGCCAGCCAGGGTGGGGTTAGCACAGATACGCAGTATTTT.

The rearrangement joins TRBV7-2 to TRBJ1-2; tentatively, D is TRBD1 (6 bases). The ends were cut back, 6 bases at V and 0 bases at J, with 17 bases in the middle. There are 16 residues in the CDR3. Germline V gives CDR1 SGHTA, CDR2 FQGNSA. Here the CDR3 reads CASSYLDSRANYGYTF. In DNA, the CDR3 is TGTGCCAGCAGTTACTTGGACAGCCGAGCTAACTATGGCTACACCTTC.

J is TRBJ1-2 and V is TRBV4-1, with 8 nucleotides matching TRBD1. V trimming: 4 bases; J trimming: 7 bases; junction bases outside the gene matches: 8. This CDR3 contains 14 residues. Germline V gives CDR1 MGHRA, CDR2 YSYEKL. DNA for the CDR3: TGCGCCAGCAGCCCTAACACAGGGGGGCCTGGCTACACCTTC. Encoded protein: CASSPNTGGPGYTF.

The rearrangement uses TRBV29-1 and TRBJ1-1, with unresolved D. This CDR3 has 14 residues. Germline CDR1 and CDR2: SQVTM and ANQGSEA. The germline V and J ends were trimmed by 5 bases and 5 bases, with 18 bases remaining between them. CDR3 loop: CSVPRRDLGTEAFF. CDR3 DNA: TGCAGCGTTCCCAGGAGGGATTTGGGTACTGAAGCTTTCTTT.

The chain carries TRBV5-4 and TRBJ2-5; 9 bases are shared with TRBD1. Germline CDR1 and CDR2: SGHNT and YYREEE (reference sequence). The CDR3 length is 16 residues. J gave up 11 bases and V 0 bases, and 14 bases lay outside the gene matches. In DNA, the CDR3 is TGTGCCAGCAGCTTGGCCGGCACAGGGGGCTTGGAAGAGCAGTACTTC. It codes for CASSLAGTGGLEEQYF.

The chain has TRBV4-1 and TRBJ1-4, with D perhaps TRBD1 (5 bases). Germline lookup yields CDR1 MGHRA and CDR2 YSYEKL. The CDR3 consists of 14 residues. V dropped 3 bases and J dropped 8 bases, with 13 bases sitting between them. CDR3 sequence: CASSQHTGREKLFF. As DNA, the CDR3 is TGCGCCAGCAGCCAGCACACAGGACGAGAAAAACTGTTTTTT.

Concerning this clone itself: This CDR3 is also generated by other DNA sequences in the sample. The CDR3 region has the DNA TGTGCCAGCAGTGAAAACAGGGGGAATCAGCCCCAGCATTTT. The encoded protein is CASSENRGNQPQHF. The genes are TRBV2 and TRBJ1-5; the match to TRBD1 covers 8 bases. V dropped 2 bases and J dropped 4; count of bases not matched to a gene: 1. The length of the CDR3 is 14 residues. Germline V gives CDR1 SNHLY, CDR2 FYNNEI.

V and J are TRBV7-8 and TRBJ2-7, with D hard to call. Germline V lookup: CDR1 SGHVS, CDR2 FQNEAQ. CDR3 length equals 11 residues. Deletions cut 3 bases from V and 2 bases from J, with 2 bases between. CDR3 sequence reads: CASSFAYEQYF. CDR3 sequence (DNA): TGTGCCAGCAGCTTCGCCTACGAGCAGTACTTC.

The chain recombines TRBV30 with TRBJ2-5; 8 bases align to TRBD1. The CDR3 totals 15 residues. CDR1 is GTSNPN and CDR2 is SVGIG in the germline V gene (reference sequence). J was trimmed by 3 bases and V by 0 bases; bases with no gene match: 6. The CDR3 loop is CAWSVGGTGKETQYF. The CDR3 nucleotides read TGTGCCTGGAGTGTAGGAGGGACAGGAAAAGAGACCCAGTACTTC.

A few counts support this clone. The germline gene is not matched at one end of the junction; a read error may be the cause. The chain recombines TRBV7-9 with TRBJ2-3, with D perhaps TRBD2 (5 bases). Germline-derived CDR1 and CDR2 are SEHNR and FQNEAQ (reference sequence). This CDR3 region has 10 residues. CDR3 protein: CASSPHGIPF. CDR3 bases: TGTGCCAGCAGCCCCCACGGGATCCCTTTT.

The chain recombines TRBV14 with TRBJ2-5, with 8 bases fitting TRBD1. Looked up from germline, CDR1 is SGHDN and CDR2 is FVKESK. The junction had 5 bases not matched to a gene; V was cut back by 0 bases and J by 5 bases. There are 15 residues in the CDR3. As DNA, the CDR3 is TGTGCCAGCAGCCAAGAGGGCAGGGGGCTGGAGACCCAGTACTTC. Encoded protein: CASSQEGRGLETQYF.

The chain joins TRBV7-2 to TRBJ1-5, with a possible D match to TRBD1 (6 bases). V was shortened by 5 bases and J by 5 bases, with 10 bases between the two germline ends. This CDR3 spans 13 amino acids. The V gene's germline CDR1 is SGHTA and CDR2 FQGNSA. DNA of the CDR3: TGTGCCAGCAGCACTCGACAGGATCAGCCCCAGCATTTT. Translating it yields CASSTRQDQPQHF.

This chain joins TRBV30 and TRBJ2-7; the match to TRBD1 covers 8 bases. V lost 3 bases, J lost 6 bases, and 13 bases stayed unmatched. The CDR3 covers 15 residues. Germline CDR1 and CDR2: GTSNPN and SVGIG (reference sequence). CDR3 in amino acids: CAWRPAPGGEGEQYF. The CDR3, as DNA: TGTGCCTGGAGACCCGCCCCAGGGGGCGAGGGCGAGCAGTACTTC.

The V call is TRBV27, the J call TRBJ1-4; a possible D gene is TRBD1 (5 bases). This CDR3 region has 20 residues. Trimming pared 5 bases from V and 0 bases from J, leaving 25 bases between. CDR1 is MNHEY and CDR2 is SMNVEV in the germline V gene (reference sequence). CDR3 region: CASSPRSHNRQFPTNEKLFF. In DNA form, the CDR3 reads TGTGCCAGCAGTCCCCGGAGCCATAACAGACAGTTCCCAACTAATGAAAAACTGTTTTTT.

The DNA for the CDR3 is TGTGCCAGCAGTTTAGGGGCGAACTATGGCTACACCTTC. Translating gives CASSLGANYGYTF. The gene calls are TRBV28 and TRBJ1-2, with D perhaps TRBD1 (5 bases). Germline assignment: CDR1 MDHEN and CDR2 SYDVKM. CDR3 length: 13 residues. With 2 bases removed from V and 2 bases from J, the gap between germline ends came to 6 bases.